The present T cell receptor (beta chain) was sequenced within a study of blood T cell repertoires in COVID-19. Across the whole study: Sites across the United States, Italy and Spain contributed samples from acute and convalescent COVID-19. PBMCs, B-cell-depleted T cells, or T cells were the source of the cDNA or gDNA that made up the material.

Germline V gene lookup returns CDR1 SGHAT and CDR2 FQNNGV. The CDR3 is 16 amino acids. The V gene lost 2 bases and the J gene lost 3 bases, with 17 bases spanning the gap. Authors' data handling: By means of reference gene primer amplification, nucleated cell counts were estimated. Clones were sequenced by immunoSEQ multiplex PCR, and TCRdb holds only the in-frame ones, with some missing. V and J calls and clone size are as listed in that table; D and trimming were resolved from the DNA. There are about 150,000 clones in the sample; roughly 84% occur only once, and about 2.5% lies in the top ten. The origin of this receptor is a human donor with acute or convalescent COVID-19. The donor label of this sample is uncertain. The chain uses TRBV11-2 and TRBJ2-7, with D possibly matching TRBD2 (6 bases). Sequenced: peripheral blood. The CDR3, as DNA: TGTGCCAGCAGCTTACGGGGCCGGGAGATAGGCTACGAGCAGTACGTC. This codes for CASSLRGREIGYEQYV.